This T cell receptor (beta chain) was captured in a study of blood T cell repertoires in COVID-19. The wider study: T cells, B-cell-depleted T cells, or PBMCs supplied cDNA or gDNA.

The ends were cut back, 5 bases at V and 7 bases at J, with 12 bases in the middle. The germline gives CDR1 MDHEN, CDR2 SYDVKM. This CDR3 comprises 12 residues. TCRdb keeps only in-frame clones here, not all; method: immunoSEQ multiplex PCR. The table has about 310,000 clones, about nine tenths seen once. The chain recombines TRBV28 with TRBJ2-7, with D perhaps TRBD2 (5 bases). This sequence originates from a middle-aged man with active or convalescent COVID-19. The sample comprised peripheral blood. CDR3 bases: TGTGCCAGCAGTCGGGGATCTTGGGAGCAGTACTTC. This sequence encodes CASSRGSWEQYF.